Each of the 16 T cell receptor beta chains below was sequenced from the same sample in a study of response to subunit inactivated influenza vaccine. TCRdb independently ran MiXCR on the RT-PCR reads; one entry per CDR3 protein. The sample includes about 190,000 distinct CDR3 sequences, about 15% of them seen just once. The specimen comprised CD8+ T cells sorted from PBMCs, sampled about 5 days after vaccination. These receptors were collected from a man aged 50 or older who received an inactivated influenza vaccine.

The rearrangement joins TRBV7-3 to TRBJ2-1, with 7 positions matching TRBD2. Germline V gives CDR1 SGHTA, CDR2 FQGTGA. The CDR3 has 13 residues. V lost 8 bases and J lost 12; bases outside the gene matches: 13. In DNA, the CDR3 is TGTGCCAGCGCGGGAGAGCCATCTTTCGTGCAGTTCTTC. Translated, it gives CASAGEPSFVQFF. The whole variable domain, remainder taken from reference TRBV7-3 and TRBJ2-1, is GAGVSQTPSNKVTEKGKYVELRCDPISGHTALYWYRQSLGQGPEFLIYFQGTGAADDSGLPNDRFFAVRPEGSVSTLKIQRTERGDSAVYLCASAGEPSFVQFFGPGTRLTVL.

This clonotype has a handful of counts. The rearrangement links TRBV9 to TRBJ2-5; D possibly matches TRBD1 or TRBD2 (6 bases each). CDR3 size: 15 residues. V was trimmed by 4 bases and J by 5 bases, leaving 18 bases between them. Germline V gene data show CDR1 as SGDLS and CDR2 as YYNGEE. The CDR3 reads CASSRGEVEVETQYF. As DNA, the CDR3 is TGTGCCAGCAGCAGGGGGGAGGTCGAGGTGGAGACCCAGTACTTC.

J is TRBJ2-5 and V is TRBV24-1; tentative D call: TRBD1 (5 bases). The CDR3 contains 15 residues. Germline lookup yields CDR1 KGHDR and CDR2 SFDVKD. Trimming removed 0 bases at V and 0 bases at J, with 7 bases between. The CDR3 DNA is TGTGCCACCAGTGATTTGTTAGGGGACCAAGAGACCCAGTACTTC. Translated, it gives CATSDLLGDQETQYF.

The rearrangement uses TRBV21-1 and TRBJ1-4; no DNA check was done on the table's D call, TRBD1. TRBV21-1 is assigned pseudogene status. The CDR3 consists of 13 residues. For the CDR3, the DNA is TGTGCCAGCCGCAGACAGTCTAATGAAAAACTGTTTTTT. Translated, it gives CASRRQSNEKLFF.

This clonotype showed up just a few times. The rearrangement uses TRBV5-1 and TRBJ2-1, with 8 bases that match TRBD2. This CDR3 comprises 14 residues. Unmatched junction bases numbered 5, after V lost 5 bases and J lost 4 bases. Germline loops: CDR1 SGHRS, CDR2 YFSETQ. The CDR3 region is CASSSGVGYNEQFF. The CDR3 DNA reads TGCGCCAGCAGTAGCGGGGTGGGTTACAATGAGCAGTTCTTC.

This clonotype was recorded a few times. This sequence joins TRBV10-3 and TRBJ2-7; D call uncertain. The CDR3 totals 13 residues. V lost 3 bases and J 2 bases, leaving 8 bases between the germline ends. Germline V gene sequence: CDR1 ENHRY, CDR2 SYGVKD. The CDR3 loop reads CAISDGPPYEQYF. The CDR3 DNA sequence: TGTGCCATCAGTGACGGACCGCCCTACGAGCAGTACTTC.

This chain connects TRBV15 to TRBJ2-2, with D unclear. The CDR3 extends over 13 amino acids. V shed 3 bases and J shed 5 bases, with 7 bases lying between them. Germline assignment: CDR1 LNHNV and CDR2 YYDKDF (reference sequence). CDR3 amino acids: CATSSLGTGELFF. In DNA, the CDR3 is TGTGCCACCAGCAGCTTGGGGACCGGGGAGCTGTTTTTT.

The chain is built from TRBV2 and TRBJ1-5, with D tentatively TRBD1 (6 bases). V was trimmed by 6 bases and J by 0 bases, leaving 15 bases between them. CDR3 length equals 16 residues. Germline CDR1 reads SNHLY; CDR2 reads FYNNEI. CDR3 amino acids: CASSEPTGVSNQPQHF. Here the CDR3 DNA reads TGTGCCAGCAGCGAACCGACAGGAGTTAGCAATCAGCCCCAGCATTTT. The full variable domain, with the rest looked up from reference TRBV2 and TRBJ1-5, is EPEVTQTPSHQVTQMGQEVILRCVPISNHLYFYWYRQILGQKVEFLVSFYNNEISEKSEIFDDQFSVERPDGSNFTLKIRSTKLEDSAMYFCASSEPTGVSNQPQHFGDGTRLSIL.

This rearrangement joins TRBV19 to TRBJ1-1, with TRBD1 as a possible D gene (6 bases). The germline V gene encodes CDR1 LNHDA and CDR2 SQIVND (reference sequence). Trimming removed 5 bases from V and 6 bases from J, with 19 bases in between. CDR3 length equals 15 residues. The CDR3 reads CASSWDQGLWAEAFF. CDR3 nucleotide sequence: TGTGCCAGTAGTTGGGATCAGGGGCTGTGGGCTGAAGCTTTCTTT.

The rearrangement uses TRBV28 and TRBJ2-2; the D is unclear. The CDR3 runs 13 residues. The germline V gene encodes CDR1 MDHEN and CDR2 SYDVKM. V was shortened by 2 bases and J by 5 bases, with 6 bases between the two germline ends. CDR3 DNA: TGTGCCAGCAGTTTACTCCGGACCGGGGAGCTGTTTTTT. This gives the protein CASSLLRTGELFF.

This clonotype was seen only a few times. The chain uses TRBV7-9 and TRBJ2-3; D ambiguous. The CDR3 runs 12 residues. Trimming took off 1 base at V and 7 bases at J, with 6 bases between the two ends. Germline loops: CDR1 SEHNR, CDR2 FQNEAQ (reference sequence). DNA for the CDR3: TGTGCCAGCAGCTTAGTGATAAATACGCAGTATTTT. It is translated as CASSLVINTQYF.

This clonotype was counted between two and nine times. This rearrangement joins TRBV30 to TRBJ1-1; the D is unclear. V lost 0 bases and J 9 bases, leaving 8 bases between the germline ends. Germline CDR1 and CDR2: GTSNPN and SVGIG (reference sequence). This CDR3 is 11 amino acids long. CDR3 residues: CAWSVEQKAFF. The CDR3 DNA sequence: TGTGCCTGGAGTGTGGAGCAGAAAGCTTTCTTT.

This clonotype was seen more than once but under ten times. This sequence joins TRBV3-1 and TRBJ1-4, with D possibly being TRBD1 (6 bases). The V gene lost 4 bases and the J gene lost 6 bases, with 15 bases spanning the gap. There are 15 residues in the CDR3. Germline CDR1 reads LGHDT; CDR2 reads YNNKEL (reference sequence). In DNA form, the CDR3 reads TGTGCCAGCAGCCCCACAGGGATTAGCGATGAAAAACTGTTTTTT. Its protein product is CASSPTGISDEKLFF.

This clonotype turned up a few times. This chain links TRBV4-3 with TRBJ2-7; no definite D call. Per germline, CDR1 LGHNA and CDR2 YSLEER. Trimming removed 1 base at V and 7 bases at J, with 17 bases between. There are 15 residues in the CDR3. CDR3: CASSQVIGVSREQYF. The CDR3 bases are TGCGCCAGCAGCCAAGTTATTGGGGTTTCTAGGGAGCAGTACTTC.

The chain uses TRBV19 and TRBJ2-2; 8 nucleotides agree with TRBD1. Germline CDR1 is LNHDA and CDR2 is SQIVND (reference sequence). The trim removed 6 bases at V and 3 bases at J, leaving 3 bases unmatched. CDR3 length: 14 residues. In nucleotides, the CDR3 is TGTGCCAGTAGACAGGGGGGCTACACCGGGGAGCTGTTTTTT. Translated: CASRQGGYTGELFF.

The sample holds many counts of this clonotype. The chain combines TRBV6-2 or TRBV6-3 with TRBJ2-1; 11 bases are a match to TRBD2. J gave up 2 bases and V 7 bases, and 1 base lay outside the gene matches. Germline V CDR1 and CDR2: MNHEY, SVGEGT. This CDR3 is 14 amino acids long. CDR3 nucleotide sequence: TGTGCCAGCAAACTAGCGGGGGCCTACAATGAGCAGTTCTTC. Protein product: CASKLAGAYNEQFF.